The 8 T cell receptor beta chains below all came from one sample that was sequenced in a study of shared clonotypes between healthy human individuals. Method: immunoSEQ multiplex PCR; TCRdb's copy keeps in-frame clones and lacks some. The sample shows a few million clones, 93% of them seen only once. The sequencing input was naive CD4+ T cells from PBMCs. Documented subset: CD45RA+ positively selected. The receptors were sampled from a man between 18 and 35 years old in good health. Some clones in this sample may be carry-over from other donors' samples.

This clone has a single count. V usage is TRBV5-1 and J usage is TRBJ2-1, with no clear D. The CDR3 extends over 17 amino acids. Per germline, CDR1 SGHRS and CDR2 YFSETQ. Trimming cost V 0 bases and J 0 bases, with 13 bases left between them. In DNA form, the CDR3 reads TGCGCCAGCAGCTTGGCACCCGTCACCAGCTCCTACAATGAGCAGTTCTTC. Protein product: CASSLAPVTSSYNEQFF.

This clone was seen once. The chain links TRBV5-8 to TRBJ1-2; D call uncertain. Germline V gene sequence: CDR1 SGHTS, CDR2 YDEGEE. Trimming removed 4 bases from V and 5 bases from J, with 15 bases in between. This CDR3 region has 14 residues. CDR3 DNA sequence: TGTGCCAGCAGCCCACGGGCGGATTCGTATGGCTACACCTTC. This encodes CASSPRADSYGYTF.

The rearrangement joins TRBV5-1 to TRBJ2-2; D is perhaps TRBD1 (5 bases). This CDR3 contains 14 residues. V was pared by 2 bases and J by 4 bases, with 9 bases between. Germline assignment: CDR1 SGHRS and CDR2 YFSETQ. The CDR3 protein is CASSLVQGTGELFF. The CDR3 DNA reads TGCGCCAGCAGCTTAGTTCAGGGCACCGGGGAGCTGTTTTTT.

V and J are TRBV28 and TRBJ2-2; D could derive from TRBD1 or TRBD2 (5 bases each). Germline V lookup: CDR1 MDHEN, CDR2 SYDVKM. V was cut by 5 bases and J by 4 bases, with 14 bases left in between. The CDR3 spans 15 residues. For the CDR3, the DNA is TGTGCCAGCAGTACGGGGACCACGAGCACCGGGGAGCTGTTTTTT. This codes for CASSTGTTSTGELFF.

The chain carries TRBV25-1 and TRBJ2-2; D may be TRBD1 or TRBD2 (5 bases each). CDR3 size: 14 residues. V was cut by 1 base and J by 9 bases, with 12 bases left in between. Looked up from germline, CDR1 is MGHDK and CDR2 is SYGVNS. Here the CDR3 reads CASSESGGSRELFF. As DNA, the CDR3 is TGTGCCAGCAGTGAATCTGGGGGATCCCGGGAGCTGTTTTTT. The full variable domain, with the rest looked up from reference TRBV25-1 and TRBJ2-2, is EADIYQTPRYLVIGTGKKITLECSQTMGHDKMYWYQQDPGMELHLIHYSYGVNSTEKGDLSSESTVSRIRTEHFPLTLESARPSHTSQYLCASSESGGSRELFFGEGSRLTVL.

The chain links TRBV30 to TRBJ2-1; 9 bases agree with TRBD2. V shed 2 bases and J 4 bases; nucleotides not matched to a gene: 6. The CDR3 length is 15 residues. Germline CDR1 is GTSNPN and CDR2 is SVGIG (reference sequence). CDR3 DNA: TGTGCCTGGAGTCTTAGGGCGGGAGGGTACAATGAGCAGTTCTTC. This encodes CAWSLRAGGYNEQFF.

The CDR3 region is CASSLETPGTGVSYEQYF. The CDR3 region has the DNA TGCGCCAGCAGCCTTGAGACTCCAGGGACCGGGGTCTCCTACGAGCAGTACTTC. The chain combines TRBV4-1 with TRBJ2-7; D possibly uses TRBD1 or TRBD2 (5 bases each). Trimming shortened V by 4 bases and J by 0 bases, and 22 bases separated the two germline ends. The length of the CDR3 is 18 residues. CDR1 is MGHRA, CDR2 YSYEKL, per germline.

The rearrangement uses TRBV7-3 and TRBJ2-5, with TRBD2 matching over 10 bases. The CDR3 totals 15 residues. Germline V CDR1 and CDR2: SGHTA, FQGTGA. Germline trimming cut 0 bases from V and 5 bases from J; bases unmatched to any gene: 3. CDR3: CASSLTSGRWETQYF. CDR3 bases: TGTGCCAGCAGCTTAACTAGCGGGAGGTGGGAGACCCAGTACTTC.